This record covers a single TCR beta chain. Its antigen is as yet unknown. The PCR used 60 Vbeta and 13 Jbeta primers. Per the original data handling: As a later analysis found, there were roughly 80 million unique TCR beta chains, of which roughly 11 million were shared. TCRdb's copy holds only in-frame clones and misses some; the assay was immunoSEQ multiplex PCR. The DNA gave D and trimming, while V, J and clone size come from that table. The repertoire has approximately 110,000 clones, 73% of them found once; the top ten carry around 5%. This sample was taken from a study of cytomegalovirus exposure and HLA in healthy donors. On the study more broadly: Earlier, 117 million unique TCR beta sequences were recovered from about 200 million T cells by an analysis. Study results and caveats: Presence/absence analyses supposed approximately even sequencing depth among donors. Among CMV-associated TCR beta chains, most appeared HLA-restricted in a later analysis.

This receptor was identified in a man aged 60 to 75 in good health and CMV-seropositive. Input material: PBMCs.

CDR3 DNA: TGTGCCAGCTCAATCGCAGGGGAACGCACAGATACGCAGTATTTT. It specifies CASSIAGERTDTQYF. The V call is TRBV18, the J call TRBJ2-3; D is perhaps TRBD1 (6 bases). Deletions cut 5 bases from V and 1 base from J, with 13 bases between. This CDR3 region has 15 residues. Per the germline V gene, CDR1 is KGHSH and CDR2 is LQKENI.